This TCR beta chain was recorded in a study of identifying expanded T cells in peripheral blood. Points from the study as a whole: Technical replicates showed around 1.2 changed clones; two weeks around 15; four weeks 19. Variance in clone template counts between two-week samples significantly increased with total template count across all healthy donors.

TCRdb's copy holds only in-frame clones and misses some; the assay was immunoSEQ multiplex PCR. The sample lists fewer than 130,000 clones, 75% to 90% occurring once. This clone was recorded a few times. Its antigen is not identified. CDR3 length: 16 residues. Looked up from germline, CDR1 is SEHNR and CDR2 is FQNEAQ (reference sequence). Trimming pared 1 base from V and 0 bases from J, leaving 12 bases between. This clonotype was obtained from a person aged 18-70 years in good health. This sequence joins TRBV7-9 and TRBJ1-1; D remains ambiguous. The sample taken for sequencing was blood. CDR3 amino acids: CASSLGSFFLNTEAFF. DNA for the CDR3: TGTGCCAGCAGCTTAGGTTCCTTCTTCCTGAACACTGAAGCTTTCTTT.